These 9 T cell receptor beta chains were sequenced from one sample in a study of shared clonotypes between healthy human individuals (dated by TCRdb to 2020 to 2022). The library was produced with the immunoSEQ multiplex PCR assay. What TCRdb holds here is the immuneACCESS table cut down to in-frame rearrangements. Part of the clones is not present; checked against another copy, under half of the missing clones reflect an unresolved V gene, and the others are unexplained. The sample table contains about 1 million clones; only one count was recorded for approximately 76% of them. 1.4% to 1.5% of the sample goes to the ten largest clones. The sample consisted of memory CD4+ T cells sorted from blood. The cell subset or site label, as the study defines it: CD45RA-negative fraction. The receptors were gathered from a man younger than 35 in good health.

The CDR3 protein is CASSQDMGETQYF. The DNA of the CDR3 is TGCGCCAGCAGCCAAGATATGGGAGAGACCCAGTACTTC. The V and J genes are TRBV4-1 and TRBJ2-5; D is undetermined. Germline CDR1 and CDR2: MGHRA and YSYEKL. This CDR3 has 13 residues. The V and J ends lost 0 bases and 4 bases respectively, with 6 bases between them.

This chain connects TRBV29-1 to TRBJ2-5; D possibly uses TRBD1 or TRBD2 (5 bases each). The V end lost 3 bases, the J end lost 9 bases, and 11 bases lay between the germline ends. The CDR3 runs 11 residues. Germline CDR1 SQVTM, CDR2 ANQGSEA. CDR3 bases: TGCAGCGTTGACGGGGCAGGGTCCCAGTACTTC. The encoded protein is CSVDGAGSQYF. The full variable domain, completed using reference TRBV29-1 and TRBJ2-5, is SAVISQKPSRDICQRGTSLTIQCQVDSQVTMMFWYRQQPGQSLTLIATANQGSEATYESGFVIDKFPISRPNLTFSTLTVSNMSPEDSSIYLCSVDGAGSQYFGPGTRLLVL.

J is TRBJ2-7 and V is TRBV6-5; D not resolved. This CDR3 contains 15 residues. Per germline, CDR1 MNHEY and CDR2 SVGAGI. V was pared by 0 bases and J by 2 bases, with 11 bases between. DNA for the CDR3: TGTGCCAGCAGTTACTCCCACCCAGGTGCCTACGAGCAGTACTTC. Protein product: CASSYSHPGAYEQYF.

The V and J genes are TRBV28 and TRBJ1-1; tentative D call: TRBD1 (6 bases). Deletions cut 4 bases from V and 4 bases from J, with 19 bases between. The CDR3 has 16 residues. CDR1 is MDHEN, CDR2 SYDVKM, per germline. The CDR3 DNA reads as TGTGCCAGCAGTTCGGCGGCAGGGGCAAGGAGCACTGAAGCTTTCTTT. Translation gives CASSSAAGARSTEAFF.

This clone was observed many times. This chain connects TRBV27 to TRBJ1-6; 10 nucleotides agree with TRBD1. The CDR3 runs to 14 residues. Trimming cost V 6 bases and J 9 bases; bases outside gene matches: 5. In germline, CDR1 is MNHEY, CDR2 SMNVEV (reference sequence). The CDR3 spells CASRPGQGFSPLHF. CDR3 DNA: TGTGCCAGCAGACCGGGACAGGGGTTTTCACCCCTCCACTTT.

The V call is TRBV27, the J call TRBJ1-1, with a possible D match to TRBD1 (5 bases). V lost 3 bases to trimming and J lost 5 bases, with 13 bases between them. This CDR3 is 14 amino acids long. Germline CDR1 MNHEY, CDR2 SMNVEV (reference sequence). CDR3 sequence (DNA): TGTGCCAGCAGTTTTGGCCAGGGAAGGACTGAAGCTTTCTTT. Protein product: CASSFGQGRTEAFF.

This clone was seen only a few times. Different DNA sequences within this sample yield the same CDR3. V and J are TRBV30 and TRBJ2-5; D unclear. CDR1 and CDR2 (germline): GTSNPN, SVGIG (reference sequence). V was shortened by 0 bases and J by 2 bases, with 7 bases between the two germline ends. The CDR3 runs to 13 residues. CDR3 residues: CAWSVGLQETQYF. CDR3 sequence (DNA): TGTGCCTGGAGTGTAGGCCTGCAAGAGACCCAGTACTTC.

The chain links TRBV11-2 to TRBJ1-1, with 7 bases matching TRBD1. The CDR3 contains 13 residues. Trimming at V came to 4 bases and at J to 4 bases, leaving 3 bases not matched to a gene. The germline V gene has CDR1 SGHAT and CDR2 FQNNGV. DNA of the CDR3: TGTGCCAGCAGCTCGACAGGGTTCACTGAAGCTTTCTTT. Encoded protein: CASSSTGFTEAFF.

The chain recombines TRBV7-9 with TRBJ2-1, with TRBD1 identical over 7 bases. V was clipped by 5 bases and J by 4 bases; unmatched bases: 8. This CDR3 is built from 15 residues. In germline, CDR1 is SEHNR, CDR2 FQNEAQ (reference sequence). DNA for the CDR3: TGTGCCAGCAGCGTCAATGGACAGGCATACAATGAGCAGTTCTTC. It codes for CASSVNGQAYNEQFF.